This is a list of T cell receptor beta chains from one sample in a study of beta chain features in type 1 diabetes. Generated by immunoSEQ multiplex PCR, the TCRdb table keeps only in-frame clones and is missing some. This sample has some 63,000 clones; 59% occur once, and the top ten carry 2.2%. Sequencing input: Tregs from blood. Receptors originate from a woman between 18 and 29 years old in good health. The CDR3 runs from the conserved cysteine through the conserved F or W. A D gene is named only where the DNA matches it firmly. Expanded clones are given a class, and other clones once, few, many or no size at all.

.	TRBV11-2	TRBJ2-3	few	CASSLEEITQYF	TGTGCCAGCAGCTTAGAGGAGATAACGCAGTATTTT
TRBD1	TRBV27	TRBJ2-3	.	CASSLWGRQGRTDTQYF	TGTGCCAGCAGTTTATGGGGTCGACAGGGGCGCACAGATACGCAGTATTTT
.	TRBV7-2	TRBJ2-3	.	CASSRSGGASTDTQYF	TGTGCCAGCAGCCGATCGGGCGGGGCTAGCACAGATACGCAGTATTTT
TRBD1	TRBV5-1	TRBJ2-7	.	CASSFDRGVSYEQYF	TGCGCCAGCAGCTTCGACAGGGGGGTCTCCTACGAGCAGTACTTC
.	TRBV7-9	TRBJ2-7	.	CASSLRQNEQYF	TGTGCCAGCAGCTTAAGACAGAACGAGCAGTACTTC
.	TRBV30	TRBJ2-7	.	CACQVSSSYEQYF	TGTGCCTGCCAGGTTTCAAGCTCCTACGAGCAGTACTTC
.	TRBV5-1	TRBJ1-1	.	CASSLRGMNTEAFF	TGCGCCAGCAGCTTGCGGGGAATGAACACTGAAGCTTTCTTT
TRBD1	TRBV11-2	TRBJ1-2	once	CASSGDRGRYGYTF	TGTGCCAGCAGCGGGGACAGGGGAAGGTATGGCTACACCTTC
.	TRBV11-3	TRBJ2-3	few	CASSLEGGRTDTQYF	TGTGCCAGCAGCTTAGAAGGAGGGAGAACAGATACGCAGTATTTT
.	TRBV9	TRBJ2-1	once	CASSVEPPNEQFF	TGTGCCAGCAGCGTAGAGCCCCCCAATGAGCAGTTCTTC
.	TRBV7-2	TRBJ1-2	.	CASSPDGSYGYTF	TGTGCCAGCAGCCCGGACGGGAGCTATGGCTACACCTTC
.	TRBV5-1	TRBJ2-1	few	CASSPPYDNEQFF	TGCGCCAGCAGCCCCCCCTATGACAATGAGCAGTTCTTC
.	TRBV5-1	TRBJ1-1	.	CASSLTGLNTEAFF	TGCGCCAGCAGCTTGACAGGCTTGAACACTGAAGCTTTCTTT
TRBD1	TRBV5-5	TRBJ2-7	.	CASSPYSGQGASYEQYF	TGTGCCAGCAGCCCCTACTCAGGACAGGGGGCTAGCTACGAGCAGTACTTC
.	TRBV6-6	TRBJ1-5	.	CASTKMDQPQHF	TGTGCCAGCACTAAAATGGATCAGCCCCAGCATTTT
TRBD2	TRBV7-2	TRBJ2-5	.	CASSSPTGRETQYF	TGTGCCAGCAGCTCACCCACCGGGAGGGAGACCCAGTACTTC
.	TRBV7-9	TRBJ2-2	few	CASSFVQRALNTGELFF	TGTGCCAGCAGCTTTGTCCAGCGAGCGCTGAACACCGGGGAGCTGTTTTTT
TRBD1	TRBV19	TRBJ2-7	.	CASSSARGPYEQYF	TGTGCCAGTAGTTCAGCCAGGGGGCCCTACGAGCAGTACTTC
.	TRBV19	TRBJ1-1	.	CASTRGGHTEAFF	TGTGCCAGTACCCGGGGGGGGCACACTGAAGCTTTCTTT
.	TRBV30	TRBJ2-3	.	CAWSVWGSGTDTQYF	TGTGCCTGGAGTGTATGGGGGAGCGGGACAGATACGCAGTATTTT
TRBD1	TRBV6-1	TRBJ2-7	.	CASSRDSVPEQYF	TGTGCCAGCAGTCGGGACAGCGTCCCGGAGCAGTACTTC
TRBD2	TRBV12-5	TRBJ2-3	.	CASGLVLTSGATDTQYF	TGTGCTAGTGGTTTGGTACTAACTAGCGGGGCCACAGATACGCAGTATTTT
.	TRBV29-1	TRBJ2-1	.	CSVERSSYNEQFF	TGCAGCGTTGAGAGGTCCTCCTACAATGAGCAGTTCTTC
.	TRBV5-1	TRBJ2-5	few	CASSLTGREETQYF	TGCGCCAGCAGCTTGACAGGGAGAGAAGAGACCCAGTACTTC
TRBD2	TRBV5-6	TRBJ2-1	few	CASSLRTSGSYNEQFF	TGTGCCAGCAGCCTACGGACTAGCGGGTCCTACAATGAGCAGTTCTTC
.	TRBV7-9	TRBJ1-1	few	CASSLVQGVWPEAFF	TGTGCCAGCAGCTTAGTACAGGGAGTTTGGCCTGAAGCTTTCTTT
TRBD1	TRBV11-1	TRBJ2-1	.	CASSNLGTVGNEQFF	TGTGCCAGCAGCAACCTCGGGACAGTCGGTAATGAGCAGTTCTTC
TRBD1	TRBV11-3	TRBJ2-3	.	CASSLDEQGTSGDTQYF	TGTGCCAGCAGCTTAGATGAACAGGGGACCTCCGGGGATACGCAGTATTTT
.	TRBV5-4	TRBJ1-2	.	CASSRTVSPYGYTF	TGTGCCAGCAGTCGGACAGTTTCGCCTTATGGCTACACCTTC
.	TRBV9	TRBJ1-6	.	CASSVAQGPPLHF	TGTGCCAGCAGCGTAGCACAGGGTCCACCCCTCCACTTT
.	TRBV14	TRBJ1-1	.	CASSPRVGSTEAFF	TGTGCCAGCAGCCCGAGGGTTGGATCCACTGAAGCTTTCTTT
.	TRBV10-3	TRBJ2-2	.	CAISDDNFGTGELFF	TGTGCCATCAGTGACGATAACTTCGGCACCGGGGAGCTGTTTTTT
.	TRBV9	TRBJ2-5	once	CASSVSAREAETQYF	TGTGCCAGCAGCGTCAGTGCTCGGGAAGCAGAGACCCAGTACTTC
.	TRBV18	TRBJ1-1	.	CASSTEKLNTEAFF	TGTGCCAGCTCAACGGAGAAATTGAACACTGAAGCTTTCTTT
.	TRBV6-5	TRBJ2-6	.	CASRGASGANVLTF	TGTGCCAGCAGGGGGGCGTCTGGGGCCAACGTCCTGACTTTC
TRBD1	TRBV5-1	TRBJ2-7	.	CASSLTGGSSYEQYF	TGCGCCAGCAGCTTAACAGGGGGCTCTTCGTACGAGCAGTACTTC
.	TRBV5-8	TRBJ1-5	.	CASSLGSGPQHF	TGTGCCAGCAGCTTGGGGTCGGGGCCCCAGCATTTT
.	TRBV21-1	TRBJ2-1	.	CAFGTGQRYNEQFF	TGTGCCTTCGGGACGGGACAGCGGTACAATGAGCAGTTCTTC
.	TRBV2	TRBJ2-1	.	CASRQGRLIDEQFF	TGTGCCAGCAGACAGGGGAGGCTGATCGATGAGCAGTTCTTC
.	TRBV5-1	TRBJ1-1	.	CASSGGTTEAFF	TGCGCCAGCAGCGGCGGTACTACGGAAGCTTTCTTT
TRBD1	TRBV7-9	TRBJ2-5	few	CASSFGQAQYF	TGTGCCAGCAGCTTCGGACAGGCCCAGTACTTC
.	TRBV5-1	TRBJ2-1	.	CASSLDSYYNEQFF	TGCGCCAGCAGCTTGGACAGTTACTACAATGAGCAGTTCTTC
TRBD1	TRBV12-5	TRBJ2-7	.	CASGLGAGTGGYEQYF	TGTGCTAGTGGTTTGGGCGCCGGGACAGGTGGCTACGAGCAGTACTTC
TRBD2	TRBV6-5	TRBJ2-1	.	CASSYEAGGPEEQFF	TGTGCCAGCAGTTACGAGGCGGGAGGGCCGGAAGAGCAGTTCTTC
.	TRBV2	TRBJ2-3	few	CASKLGRSTDTQYF	TGTGCCAGCAAACTAGGACGGAGCACAGATACGCAGTATTTT
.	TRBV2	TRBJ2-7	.	CASSAEVVSFEQYF	TGTGCCAGCAGCGCAGAGGTGGTAAGCTTCGAGCAGTACTTC
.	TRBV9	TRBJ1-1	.	CASSAAVGGTEAFF	TGTGCCAGCAGCGCAGCAGTCGGAGGGACTGAAGCTTTCTTT